The rows below give T cell receptor beta chains drawn from one sample of a study of cytomegalovirus exposure and HLA in healthy donors. The table came from immunoSEQ multiplex PCR; TCRdb's copy has only in-frame clones and leaves some out. The table shows about 130,000 clones, with 81% occurring only once. Sequenced: PBMCs. These receptors were taken from a man aged 18 to 30 in good health and CMV-seropositive. Each CDR3 is given with its conserved first and last residue. Each record gives: V gene, J gene, D gene, clone size, CDR3 length, CDR3 protein, CDR3 DNA. A D gene is named only where the DNA matches it firmly. The size entry is marked missing in some rows and otherwise reads once, few, many or a size class.

TRBV30	TRBJ2-7	-	-	12	CAWRAFPYEQYF	TGTGCCTGGAGGGCCTTCCCCTACGAGCAGTACTTC
TRBV30	TRBJ2-7	-	large	15	CAWSEGRGARREQYF	TGTGCCTGGAGTGAGGGCAGGGGGGCCCGTAGGGAGCAGTACTTC
TRBV27	TRBJ2-7	-	once	14	CASSLSPTYYEQYF	TGTGCCAGCAGTTTATCGCCTACTTACTACGAGCAGTACTTC
TRBV9	TRBJ2-1	-	-	15	CASSTSGVSYNEQFF	TGTGCCAGCAGCACGTCGGGAGTCTCCTACAATGAGCAGTTCTTC
TRBV5-1	TRBJ1-1	TRBD1	-	14	CASSWGQMNTEAFF	TGCGCCAGCAGCTGGGGACAGATGAACACTGAAGCTTTCTTT
TRBV11-3	TRBJ1-1	-	-	13	CASSLTPTAEAFF	TGTGCCAGCAGCTTAACGCCGACAGCTGAAGCTTTCTTT
TRBV4-3	TRBJ2-2	-	-	12	CASSQVRGELFF	TGCGCCAGCAGCCAAGTCCGCGGGGAGCTGTTTTTT
TRBV7-2	TRBJ1-3	TRBD1	-	15	CASSLWTGGGNTIYF	TGTGCCAGCAGCCTTTGGACAGGGGGGGGAAACACCATATATTTT
TRBV6-4	TRBJ1-2	-	-	13	CASSGGSTGGYTF	TGTGCCAGCAGTGGCGGGTCAACGGGGGGCTACACCTTC
TRBV13	TRBJ2-3	-	-	13	CASSPKNTDTQYF	TGTGCCAGCAGCCCAAAAAACACAGATACGCAGTATTTT
TRBV2	TRBJ2-4	-	-	16	CASSGEWGPAKNIQYF	TGTGCCAGCAGTGGGGAGTGGGGGCCCGCCAAAAACATTCAGTACTTC
TRBV25-1	TRBJ1-1	-	-	16	CASSEFDGRGTAEAFF	TGTGCCAGCAGTGAATTTGATGGCAGGGGAACGGCTGAAGCTTTCTTT
TRBV2	TRBJ1-5	-	-	12	CASNREYQPQHF	TGTGCCAGCAACAGGGAGTATCAGCCCCAGCATTTT
TRBV7-2	TRBJ2-1	-	-	15	CASSKKVAGNNEQFF	TGTGCCAGCAGCAAAAAGGTGGCGGGGAACAATGAGCAGTTCTTC
TRBV27	TRBJ2-7	TRBD2	-	14	CASSSAGANYEQYF	TGTGCCAGCAGTTCAGCGGGAGCCAACTACGAGCAGTACTTC
TRBV30	TRBJ1-4	-	-	14	CAWKTRGRDEKLFF	TGTGCCTGGAAGACTCGGGGTAGGGATGAAAAACTGTTTTTT
TRBV14	TRBJ1-1	TRBD1	-	14	CASSQHTRTGSAFF	TGTGCCAGCAGCCAGCACACACGGACAGGGTCGGCTTTCTTT
TRBV19	TRBJ1-2	-	-	14	CASTDNWRDYGYTF	TGTGCCAGTACAGATAACTGGAGGGACTATGGCTACACCTTC
TRBV7-2	TRBJ2-1	TRBD1	-	17	CASSPQTGVNTYNEQFF	TGTGCCAGCAGCCCACAGACAGGGGTGAATACCTACAATGAGCAGTTCTTC
TRBV9	TRBJ2-2	TRBD2	-	18	CASSSERGAGVNTGELFF	TGTGCCAGCAGCTCAGAGCGGGGGGCGGGGGTGAACACCGGGGAGCTGTTTTTT
TRBV9	TRBJ1-1	-	few	14	CASSVSALNTEAFF	TGTGCCAGCAGCGTCAGCGCACTGAACACTGAAGCTTTCTTT
TRBV19	TRBJ1-5	-	-	14	CASSVYRDAEPQHF	TGTGCCAGTAGTGTTTACAGGGACGCGGAGCCCCAGCATTTT
TRBV5-1	TRBJ2-1	TRBD2	-	14	CASTPTSGIHEQFF	TGCGCCAGCACCCCCACTAGCGGGATTCATGAGCAGTTCTTC
TRBV27	TRBJ1-6	-	-	14	CASSLEGGGSPLHF	TGTGCCAGCAGTTTAGAAGGCGGAGGTTCACCCCTCCACTTT
TRBV7-9	TRBJ2-6	TRBD2	-	16	CSSSAGGNSGANVLTF	TGTTCCAGCAGCGCCGGGGGGAACTCTGGGGCCAACGTCCTGACTTTC
TRBV7-9	TRBJ2-7	-	-	13	CASSSRGYYEQYF	TGTGCCAGCAGCTCAAGGGGGTACTACGAGCAGTACTTC
TRBV6-1	TRBJ2-1	-	-	15	CASSEMGSSYNEQFF	TGTGCCAGCAGTGAAATGGGGAGCTCCTACAATGAGCAGTTCTTC
TRBV13	TRBJ1-2	TRBD1	-	17	CASSLEGDRGIRYGYTF	TGTGCCAGCAGCTTAGAAGGTGACAGGGGGATTCGCTATGGCTACACCTTC
TRBV7-9	TRBJ2-5	TRBD1	few	15	CASSPGQGVGETQYF	TGTGCCAGCAGCCCCGGACAGGGGGTGGGGGAGACCCAGTACTTC
TRBV10-1	TRBJ2-1	-	few	10	CASTLNEQFF	TGCGCAAGCACCCTTAATGAGCAGTTCTTC
TRBV5-1	TRBJ2-7	TRBD2	-	16	CASSLAGTSSYYEQYF	TGCGCCAGCAGCTTGGCAGGGACTAGCTCCTACTACGAGCAGTACTTC
TRBV7-2	TRBJ2-6	-	-	17	CASSLRVVPSGANVLTF	TGTGCCAGCAGCCTGAGGGTGGTCCCGTCTGGGGCCAACGTCCTGACTTTC
TRBV25-1	TRBJ2-2	-	-	16	CASSVATPAGSGELFF	TGTGCCAGCAGTGTCGCCACCCCTGCAGGGTCCGGGGAGCTGTTTTTT
TRBV18	TRBJ2-3	-	once	15	CASSPEAIRTDTQYF	TGTGCCAGCTCGCCCGAGGCTATCCGCACAGATACGCAGTATTTT
TRBV19	TRBJ2-1	TRBD2	-	15	CASSITSGRYNEQFF	TGTGCCAGTAGTATTACTAGCGGGAGATACAATGAGCAGTTCTTC
TRBV19	TRBJ1-2	-	many	13	CASSMGQNYGYTF	TGTGCCAGTAGTATGGGCCAGAACTATGGCTACACCTTC
TRBV6-5	TRBJ1-2	-	-	14	CASSLNRGEYGYTF	TGTGCCAGCAGCCTAAACCGGGGGGAATATGGCTACACCTTC
TRBV4-3	TRBJ2-5	-	once	15	CASSQGSGEGETQYF	TGCGCCAGCAGCCAAGGTTCAGGTGAGGGAGAGACCCAGTACTTC
TRBV7-6	TRBJ2-7	TRBD1	-	17	CASSLAYRGRGLYEQYF	TGTGCCAGCAGCTTAGCGTATAGGGGGCGCGGACTCTACGAGCAGTACTTC
TRBV4-1	TRBJ2-1	-	once	15	CASSYTPRANNEQFF	TGCGCCAGCAGTTACACCCCGCGGGCTAACAATGAGCAGTTCTTC